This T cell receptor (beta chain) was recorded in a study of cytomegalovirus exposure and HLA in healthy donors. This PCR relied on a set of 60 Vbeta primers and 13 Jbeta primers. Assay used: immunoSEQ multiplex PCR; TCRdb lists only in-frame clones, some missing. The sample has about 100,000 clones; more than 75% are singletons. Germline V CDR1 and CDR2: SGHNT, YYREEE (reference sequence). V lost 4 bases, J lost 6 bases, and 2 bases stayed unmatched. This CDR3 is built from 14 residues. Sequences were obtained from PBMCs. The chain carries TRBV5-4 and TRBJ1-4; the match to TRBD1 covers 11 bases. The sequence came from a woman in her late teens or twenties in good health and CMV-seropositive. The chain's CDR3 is CASSGDRGDEKLFF. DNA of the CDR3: TGTGCCAGCAGCGGGGACAGGGGGGATGAAAAACTGTTTTTT.